The clone carrying this TCR beta chain was recorded a few times. The CDR3 contains 13 residues. Germline assignment: CDR1 SGDLS and CDR2 YYNGEE. Trimming stripped 8 bases from V and 7 bases from J, with 19 bases between. The data were obtained in a study of T-cell reconstitution after alpha-beta-depleted transplantation in children. It was with unique molecular identifiers that the TCRbeta library was prepared. Each CDR3 protein gets one entry after TCRdb re-called the PCR reads with MiXCR. The data contain about 340,000 distinct CDR3 sequences, about 14% of them seen just once; the ten biggest clones take up 3.5% to 4.5%.

This sequence originates from a human donor who donated a stem cell graft to a child with Fanconi anemia. The specimen comprised PBMCs, sampled from the stem cell graft. This chain joins TRBV9 and TRBJ2-7; D is undetermined. The CDR3 nucleotides read TGTGCCAGACCTGGACCGTGCGTATGGGAGCAGTACTTC. Translated, it gives CARPGPCVWEQYF.